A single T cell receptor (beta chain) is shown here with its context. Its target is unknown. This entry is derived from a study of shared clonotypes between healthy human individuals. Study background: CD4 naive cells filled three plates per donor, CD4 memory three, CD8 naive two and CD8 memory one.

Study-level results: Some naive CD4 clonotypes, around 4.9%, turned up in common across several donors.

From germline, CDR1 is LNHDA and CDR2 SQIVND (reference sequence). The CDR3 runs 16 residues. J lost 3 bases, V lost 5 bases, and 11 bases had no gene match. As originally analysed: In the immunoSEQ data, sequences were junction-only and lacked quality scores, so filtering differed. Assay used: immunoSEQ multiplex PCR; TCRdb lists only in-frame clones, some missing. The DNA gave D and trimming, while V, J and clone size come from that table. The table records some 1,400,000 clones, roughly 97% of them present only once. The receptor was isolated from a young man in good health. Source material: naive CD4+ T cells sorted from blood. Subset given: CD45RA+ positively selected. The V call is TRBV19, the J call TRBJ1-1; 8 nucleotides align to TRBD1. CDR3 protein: CASSRGQTGADTEAFF. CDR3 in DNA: TGTGCCAGTAGTCGTGGTCAGACAGGGGCGGACACTGAAGCTTTCTTT. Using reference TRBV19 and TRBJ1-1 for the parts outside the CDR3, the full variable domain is DGGITQSPKYLFRKEGQNVTLSCEQNLNHDAMYWYRQDPGQGLRLIYYSQIVNDFQKGDIAEGYSVSREKKESFPLTVTSAQKNPTAFYLCASSRGQTGADTEAFFGQGTRLTVV.